This T cell receptor (beta chain) was found in a study of graft-versus-host responses after intestinal transplantation. At the level of the study: All recipients got anti-thymocyte globulin induction, then tacrolimus and steroids for approximately 3 years. Study results and caveats: The marrow of recipients harbored GvH clones, and ileum or blood showed some of them first.

The CDR3 consists of 14 residues. V dropped 4 bases and J dropped 4; count of bases not matched to a gene: 8. Germline loops: CDR1 SQVTM, CDR2 ANQGSEA. About this clone: Its antigen is as yet unknown.

The protocol was immunoSEQ multiplex PCR, while the TCRdb copy is restricted to in-frame clones and leaves out a portion. The top ten clones hold over 0.15% of a sample with roughly 89,000 clones, approximately 90% of them seen once. The chain uses TRBV29-1 and TRBJ1-1; 8 nucleotides match TRBD1. The origin of this receptor is a human donor who received an intestinal transplant. Sequences were derived from unstimulated CD4+ T cells sorted from spleen or lymph node cells, sampled before intestinal transplant. The CDR3 protein is CSVGGTGGITEAFF. For the CDR3, the DNA is TGCAGCGTTGGGGGTACAGGGGGAATCACTGAAGCTTTCTTT.